A selection of T cell receptor beta chains follows, all from one sample in a study of blood T cells in healthy people across ages. TCRdb independently ran MiXCR on the 5' RACE reads; one entry per CDR3 protein. The sample holds hundreds of thousands of distinct CDR3 sequences; 40% to 50% are singletons and the top ten take approximately 19%. Sample: blood. The receptors stem from a man aged 55 to 70 in good health. The CDR3 runs from the conserved cysteine through the conserved F or W. The D gene is left open where the match is weak. Rows give clone size only sometimes, using once, few, many, or a class for an expanded clone.

cdr3_nt: TGCGCCAGCAGCCAAGTCAGTGCAGGACAAGGAGGTCATGAGCAGTTCTTC
cdr3_aa: CASSQVSAGQGGHEQFF
v_call: TRBV4-3
j_call: TRBJ2-1
d_call: -
clone_size: -

cdr3_nt: TGTGCCAGCAGTTCAAGGGGGGAAAGAAGCAATCAGCCCCAGCATTTT
cdr3_aa: CASSSRGERSNQPQHF
v_call: TRBV7-2
j_call: TRBJ1-5
d_call: -
clone_size: once

cdr3_nt: TGTGCCAGCACACCCCGGCCGGAGGCCTACGAGCAGTACTTC
cdr3_aa: CASTPRPEAYEQYF
v_call: TRBV6-2/TRBV6-3
j_call: TRBJ2-7
d_call: -
clone_size: few

cdr3_nt: TGTGCCACCAGCAGAGTGACAGGGGGTCAAGAGACCCAGTACTTC
cdr3_aa: CATSRVTGGQETQYF
v_call: TRBV15
j_call: TRBJ2-5
d_call: TRBD1
clone_size: -

cdr3_nt: TGCAGTGCTAGACACCGGGTCTTCGCAGATACGCAGTATTTT
cdr3_aa: CSARHRVFADTQYF
v_call: TRBV20-1
j_call: TRBJ2-3
d_call: -
clone_size: -

cdr3_nt: TGTAGCGTTGAAGGCCGAGGACAGGGAGGCACCGGGGAGCTGTTTTTT
cdr3_aa: CSVEGRGQGGTGELFF
v_call: TRBV29-1
j_call: TRBJ2-2
d_call: TRBD1
clone_size: -

cdr3_nt: TGCAGTGCTAGAGATTTGTCTTCCCAAGAGACCCAGTACTTC
cdr3_aa: CSARDLSSQETQYF
v_call: TRBV20-1
j_call: TRBJ2-5
d_call: -
clone_size: -

cdr3_nt: TGTGCCAGCAGTACCACAGGGAGAGAGCAGTTCTTC
cdr3_aa: CASSTTGREQFF
v_call: TRBV12-3/TRBV12-4
j_call: TRBJ2-1
d_call: -
clone_size: few

cdr3_nt: TGCGCCAGCAGCCTTTTCAGGGGCGAGGAATATGGCTACACCTTC
cdr3_aa: CASSLFRGEEYGYTF
v_call: TRBV5-1
j_call: TRBJ1-2
d_call: -
clone_size: -

cdr3_nt: TGTGCCAGCTCACCACGGCTTCTAGCGGGGGGAGCGTACAATGAGCAGTTCTTC
cdr3_aa: CASSPRLLAGGAYNEQFF
v_call: TRBV18
j_call: TRBJ2-1
d_call: TRBD2
clone_size: -

cdr3_nt: TGCAGTGCTACTAGCGGGGATGCCACTCGAGGGAATGAGCAGTTCTTC
cdr3_aa: CSATSGDATRGNEQFF
v_call: TRBV20-1
j_call: TRBJ2-1
d_call: TRBD2
clone_size: -

cdr3_nt: TGTGCCAGCAGCGAGACTAGCGGGGGGAATGAGCAGTTCTTC
cdr3_aa: CASSETSGGNEQFF
v_call: TRBV7-3
j_call: TRBJ2-1
d_call: TRBD2
clone_size: few

cdr3_nt: TGTGCCAGCAGCTTAGATCTAGGACGGGGTGGCTACACCTTC
cdr3_aa: CASSLDLGRGGYTF
v_call: TRBV5-5
j_call: TRBJ1-2
d_call: -
clone_size: -

cdr3_nt: TGTGCCACCAGTGATTTAGGGACAGGGCAAAACATTCAGTACTTC
cdr3_aa: CATSDLGTGQNIQYF
v_call: TRBV24-1
j_call: TRBJ2-4
d_call: TRBD1
clone_size: few

cdr3_nt: TGTGCCACCAGCAGAGACGACAGGGTTCGGCAGTACTTC
cdr3_aa: CATSRDDRVRQYF
v_call: TRBV15
j_call: TRBJ2-7
d_call: TRBD1
clone_size: -

cdr3_nt: TGTGCCAGCTCAGCCCGAGACAGGGAGATCCGGCACTATGGCTACACCTTC
cdr3_aa: CASSARDREIRHYGYTF
v_call: TRBV18
j_call: TRBJ1-2
d_call: TRBD1
clone_size: -

cdr3_nt: TGTGCCAGCAGCTTGAGGGGTGCCGGAAACACCATATATTTT
cdr3_aa: CASSLRGAGNTIYF
v_call: TRBV7-2
j_call: TRBJ1-3
d_call: -
clone_size: -

cdr3_nt: TGTGCCAGCAGCGTAGGTGACACCAATCAGCCCCAGCATTTT
cdr3_aa: CASSVGDTNQPQHF
v_call: TRBV9
j_call: TRBJ1-5
d_call: -
clone_size: -

cdr3_nt: TGTGCCAGCAGTGAAACACCGAACACTGAAGCTTTCTTT
cdr3_aa: CASSETPNTEAFF
v_call: TRBV2
j_call: TRBJ1-1
d_call: -
clone_size: -

cdr3_nt: TGTGCCAGCAGCGTAGCGGCGCATGAGCAGTTCTTC
cdr3_aa: CASSVAAHEQFF
v_call: TRBV9
j_call: TRBJ2-1
d_call: -
clone_size: many

cdr3_nt: TGTGCCAGCAGCGCCACCGGGACCCCGAATCTCCTCAATGAGCAGTTCTTC
cdr3_aa: CASSATGTPNLLNEQFF
v_call: TRBV3-1
j_call: TRBJ2-1
d_call: -
clone_size: -

cdr3_nt: TGTGCCAGCAGCCGAAGCCGGGGGTCATCCTACGAGCAGTACTTC
cdr3_aa: CASSRSRGSSYEQYF
v_call: TRBV14
j_call: TRBJ2-7
d_call: -
clone_size: -

cdr3_nt: TGCAGTGCTAGTTTTTCTAGCGGGGGGGTATGGAAAAACATTCAGTACTTC
cdr3_aa: CSASFSSGGVWKNIQYF
v_call: TRBV20-1
j_call: TRBJ2-4
d_call: TRBD2
clone_size: -

cdr3_nt: TGTGCCAGCAGCCAAGGGACAGGGGAAAGTAAAGCTTTCTTT
cdr3_aa: CASSQGTGESKAFF
v_call: TRBV3-1
j_call: TRBJ1-1
d_call: TRBD1
clone_size: -

cdr3_nt: TGTGCCAGCAGCCCCAGGGGCAAGATTCAAGAGACCCAGTACTTC
cdr3_aa: CASSPRGKIQETQYF
v_call: TRBV11-2
j_call: TRBJ2-5
d_call: -
clone_size: -

cdr3_nt: TGTGCCAGCAGCCTCCGGGGAGGGAAGCAGTTCTTC
cdr3_aa: CASSLRGGKQFF
v_call: TRBV7-2
j_call: TRBJ2-1
d_call: TRBD2
clone_size: -

cdr3_nt: TGTGCCAGCAGACGATCCGGAATAGTAGAGACCCAGTACTTC
cdr3_aa: CASRRSGIVETQYF
v_call: TRBV12-3/TRBV12-4
j_call: TRBJ2-5
d_call: -
clone_size: few

cdr3_nt: TGTGCCTGGAGTGCCCGGACAGGGACCCGCAATCAGCCCCAGCATTTT
cdr3_aa: CAWSARTGTRNQPQHF
v_call: TRBV30
j_call: TRBJ1-5
d_call: TRBD1
clone_size: once

cdr3_nt: TGTGCCAGCAGCTTGGCCTCCGAACTAGCGGGGTGGCAAGAGACCCAGTACTTC
cdr3_aa: CASSLASELAGWQETQYF
v_call: TRBV5-6
j_call: TRBJ2-5
d_call: TRBD2
clone_size: -

cdr3_nt: TGTGCCAGCAGCCGGGACGGCCTAATGAACATTGAAGCTTTCTTT
cdr3_aa: CASSRDGLMNIEAFF
v_call: TRBV6-5
j_call: TRBJ1-1
d_call: -
clone_size: -

cdr3_nt: TGCAGCGTTGAAGAGGGCCAGTCCTACGAGCAGTACTTC
cdr3_aa: CSVEEGQSYEQYF
v_call: TRBV29-1
j_call: TRBJ2-7
d_call: -
clone_size: many

cdr3_nt: TGCGCCAGCAGCCAAGTGACAGGGTCCTATGGCTACACCTTC
cdr3_aa: CASSQVTGSYGYTF
v_call: TRBV4-3
j_call: TRBJ1-2
d_call: TRBD1
clone_size: -

cdr3_nt: TGTGCCAGCAGCTCCCGGGACAGGGGATTCAATGAGCAGTTCTTC
cdr3_aa: CASSSRDRGFNEQFF
v_call: TRBV7-2
j_call: TRBJ2-1
d_call: TRBD1
clone_size: -

cdr3_nt: TGTGCCAGCAGCTCCCGGGTGGGGGGAACCTACGAGCAGTACTTC
cdr3_aa: CASSSRVGGTYEQYF
v_call: TRBV13
j_call: TRBJ2-7
d_call: -
clone_size: few

cdr3_nt: TGTGCCAGCAGCCAATGGCAGGGGGCTAGGAACACTGAAGCTTTCTTT
cdr3_aa: CASSQWQGARNTEAFF
v_call: TRBV14
j_call: TRBJ1-1
d_call: TRBD1
clone_size: -

cdr3_nt: TGTGCCAGCAGCCATACCGGGACGACCTATCGATACAATGAGCAGTACTTC
cdr3_aa: CASSHTGTTYRYNEQYF
v_call: TRBV7-2
j_call: TRBJ2-7
d_call: -
clone_size: -

cdr3_nt: TGCGCCAGCAGCCCTTGGGGTCTTTCAGGGGGCCCGGAGACCCAGTACTTC
cdr3_aa: CASSPWGLSGGPETQYF
v_call: TRBV5-1
j_call: TRBJ2-5
d_call: TRBD1
clone_size: once